This record covers a single TCR beta chain. Assay used: immunoSEQ multiplex PCR; TCRdb lists only in-frame clones, some missing. The data hold around 250,000 clones, with 75% to 90% observed a single time. The sample originates from a study of blood T cell repertoires in COVID-19. The CDR3 extends over 14 amino acids. Germline loops: CDR1 LGHNA, CDR2 YSLEER. The V and J ends lost 3 bases and 8 bases respectively, with 14 bases between them. V and J are TRBV4-3 and TRBJ1-3; TRBD1 is a possible D gene (6 bases). Material: peripheral blood. The source of this sequence is a man aged 25-45 years who had recovered from COVID-19. CDR3 in amino acids: CASSQTGSGDTIYF. The CDR3 nucleotides are TGCGCCAGCAGCCAGACAGGCAGCGGAGACACCATATATTTT.